One and the same sample provided the 14 T cell receptor beta chains below, sequenced in a study of cytomegalovirus exposure and HLA in healthy donors. 13 Jbeta primers and 60 Vbeta primers were used for the PCR. Produced via immunoSEQ multiplex PCR; TCRdb's table is partial and in-frame only. The sample yields over 150,000 clones, 77% seen once. The sample consisted of PBMCs. The receptors shown here come from a woman aged 55-70 years in good health and CMV-seropositive.

The table lists this clone with a count of one. The rearrangement joins TRBV2 to TRBJ2-1, with 8 bases fitting TRBD2. Trimming cost V 3 bases and J 3 bases; bases outside gene matches: 4. Germline V CDR1 and CDR2: SNHLY, FYNNEI. This CDR3 spans 15 amino acids. CDR3 nucleotides: TGTGCCAGCAGTGACGCGGGACTAGTCTACAATGAGCAGTTCTTC. Translating gives CASSDAGLVYNEQFF.

This chain uses TRBV5-6 with TRBJ2-5; 8 bases align to TRBD2. V lost 5 bases, J lost 4 bases, and 7 bases stayed unmatched. Germline values: CDR1 SGHDT, CDR2 YYEEEE. The CDR3 covers 14 residues. The CDR3 DNA sequence: TGTGCCAGCAGTGAGGCGGGAGGTGGAGAGACCCAGTACTTC. Translating it yields CASSEAGGGETQYF.

CDR3 protein: CASSPLAGDTQYF. DNA for the CDR3: TGTGCCAGCTCACCCCTAGCGGGAGATACGCAGTATTTT. The genes are TRBV18 and TRBJ2-3; 8 positions match TRBD2. This CDR3 is 13 amino acids long. Losses at the gene ends were 3 bases for V and 5 bases for J; bases not matched to a gene: 1. Germline V gene sequence: CDR1 KGHSH, CDR2 LQKENI.

The gene calls are TRBV2 and TRBJ1-5, with 9 bases identical to TRBD1. The CDR3 sequence is 16 residues long. Germline trimming cut 5 bases from V and 0 bases from J; bases unmatched to any gene: 5. Germline CDR1 and CDR2: SNHLY and FYNNEI. The CDR3 spells CASSTGGRYSNQPQHF. The CDR3 nucleotides read TGTGCCAGCAGTACAGGGGGCCGCTATAGCAATCAGCCCCAGCATTTT.

The chain uses TRBV9 and TRBJ2-3; 15 bases align to TRBD2. This CDR3 has 16 amino acids. Germline CDR1 is SGDLS and CDR2 is YYNGEE. The J segment lost 5 bases and the V segment lost 0 bases, leaving 1 base of the junction unmatched. DNA of the CDR3: TGTGCCAGCAGCGTAGGGACTAGCGGGGGGGAAGATACGCAGTATTTT. Protein product: CASSVGTSGGEDTQYF.

The chain uses TRBV6-5 and TRBJ2-7; possibly TRBD1 for D (6 bases). V lost 4 bases and J 7 bases, leaving 17 bases between the germline ends. This CDR3 region has 14 residues. CDR1 MNHEY and CDR2 SVGAGI come from the germline V gene. The CDR3 is CASSSTDSLWEQYF. For the CDR3, the DNA is TGTGCCAGCAGTTCAACGGACAGCCTCTGGGAGCAGTACTTC.

The CDR3 DNA is TGTGCCAGCAGCCTACCACGGGGGGCAGGCACTGAAGCTTTCTTT. Protein sequence: CASSLPRGAGTEAFF. This rearrangement joins TRBV13 to TRBJ1-1; possible D gene TRBD1, 6 bases. The CDR3 runs 15 residues. Germline V gene sequence: CDR1 PRHDT, CDR2 FYEKMQ (reference sequence). Trimming left V 5 bases short and J 4 bases short, with 17 bases between. The complete variable domain, with remaining parts taken from reference TRBV13 and TRBJ1-1, reads AAGVIQSPRHLIKEKRETATLKCYPIPRHDTVYWYQQGPGQDPQFLISFYEKMQSDKGSIPDRFSAQQFSDYHSELNMSSLELGDSALYFCASSLPRGAGTEAFFGQGTRLTVV.

This clone was seen once. The chain recombines TRBV7-2 with TRBJ2-5; TRBD2 agrees at 9 bases. The end of the DNA is better explained by TRBJ2-7, so the J call may be wrong. CDR1 is SGHTA and CDR2 is FQGNSA in the germline V gene. The length of the CDR3 is 15 residues. CDR3: CASSPFAGGNYEQYF. Written as DNA, the CDR3 is TGTGCCAGCAGCCCCTTCGCGGGGGGGAACTACGAGCAGTACTTC.

This clone has a handful of counts. The rearrangement links TRBV11-3 to TRBJ2-1; D may be TRBD2 (7 bases). Trimming cost V 1 base and J 6 bases, with 16 bases left between them. The CDR3 sequence is 16 residues long. Germline V CDR1 and CDR2: SGHNT, YENEEA. CDR3 DNA: TGTGCCAGCAGCTTAGTAGGTGGGGGGGCTATCAATGAGCAGTTCTTC. This codes for CASSLVGGGAINEQFF. The full variable domain, its missing parts supplied by reference TRBV11-3 and TRBJ2-1, is EAGVVQSPRYKIIEKKQPVAFWCNPISGHNTLYWYLQNLGQGPELLIRYENEEAVDDSQLPKDRFSAERLKGVDSTLKIQPAELGDSAVYLCASSLVGGGAINEQFFGPGTRLTVL.

The table lists this clone with a few counts. This chain uses TRBV2 with TRBJ1-5, with 8 bases that match TRBD1. Germline CDR1 reads SNHLY; CDR2 reads FYNNEI. Trimming removed 5 bases from V and 1 base from J; junction bases left unmatched: 7. The CDR3 length is 16 residues. CDR3 bases: TGTGCCAGCAGTCCACGGACAGGGCAGAGCAATCAGCCCCAGCATTTT. This encodes CASSPRTGQSNQPQHF.

V is TRBV6-5 and J is TRBJ1-1; D uncertain. Trimming left V 6 bases short and J 1 base short, with 12 bases between. This CDR3 is built from 14 residues. Per germline, CDR1 MNHEY and CDR2 SVGAGI. For the CDR3, the DNA is TGTGCCAGCAGCCTCCTGGCGGGGAACACTGAAGCTTTCTTT. Translated, it gives CASSLLAGNTEAFF.

The V call is TRBV18, the J call TRBJ1-5; 7 bases are a match to TRBD1. Trimming took 0 bases from V and 1 from J; bases not matched to a gene: 0. The CDR3 has 15 residues. Germline assignment: CDR1 KGHSH and CDR2 LQKENI. CDR3 sequence reads: CASSPPGQSNQPQHF. Written as DNA, the CDR3 is TGTGCCAGCTCACCACCGGGACAGAGCAATCAGCCCCAGCATTTT.

The CDR3 loop is CASSPNGREAYEQYF. DNA for the CDR3: TGCGCCAGCAGCCCAAACGGGCGGGAGGCGTACGAGCAGTACTTC. The rearrangement uses TRBV5-1 and TRBJ2-7; 8 positions match TRBD2. V trimming: 4 bases; J trimming: 4 bases; junction bases outside the gene matches: 10. The CDR3 has 15 residues. Per germline, CDR1 SGHRS and CDR2 YFSETQ. Full variable domain (remainder filled in from reference TRBV5-1 and TRBJ2-7): KAGVTQTPRYLIKTRGQQVTLSCSPISGHRSVSWYQQTPGQGLQFLFEYFSETQRNKGNFPGRFSGRQFSNSRSEMNVSTLELGDSALYLCASSPNGREAYEQYFGPGTRLTVT.

The V gene is TRBV27, the J gene TRBJ2-7; D is perhaps TRBD1 (5 bases). Deletions cut 3 bases from V and 3 bases from J, with 15 bases between. This CDR3 comprises 15 residues. Germline V gene sequence: CDR1 MNHEY, CDR2 SMNVEV (reference sequence). This CDR3 is CASSFSAGPIYEQYF. The CDR3 nucleotides are TGTGCCAGCAGTTTTTCGGCAGGGCCAATCTACGAGCAGTACTTC.